Listed here are 26 T cell receptor beta chains from one sample, sequenced in a study of T cell responses to AZD1222 COVID-19 vaccine. Sequencing used immunoSEQ multiplex PCR; TCRdb keeps in-frame clones, though not all of them. This sample has 80,000 to 100,000 clones, with 70% to 90% found just once. The starting material was peripheral blood, obtained 28 days after the second AZD1222 dose. These receptors all stem from an adult who received the AZD1222 COVID-19 vaccine.

The chain uses TRBV6-5 and TRBJ1-5, with D perhaps TRBD1 (6 bases). CDR3 length: 15 residues. Germline V gives CDR1 MNHEY, CDR2 SVGAGI. The V gene lost 0 bases and the J gene lost 5 bases, with 11 bases spanning the gap. CDR3 sequence: CASSYSRDTHQPQHF. In nucleotides, the CDR3 is TGTGCCAGCAGTTACTCGAGGGACACTCATCAGCCCCAGCATTTT.

V and J are TRBV10-3 and TRBJ2-3, with D possibly being TRBD2 (5 bases). This CDR3 contains 13 residues. CDR1 and CDR2 from the germline V gene are ENHRY and SYGVKD. V lost 0 bases and J lost 7, with 8 bases in between. CDR3 sequence: CAISESASNTQYF. CDR3 bases: TGTGCCATCAGTGAGTCGGCTAGCAATACGCAGTATTTT.

The chain carries TRBV7-9 and TRBJ1-5, with TRBD1 matching over 8 bases. Germline CDR1 SEHNR, CDR2 FQNEAQ (reference sequence). The CDR3 sequence is 16 residues long. V lost 6 bases, J lost 6 bases, and 13 bases stayed unmatched. In DNA, the CDR3 is TGTGCCAGCAGTCTCGGGACAGGAGGGGGTTTTCAGCCCCAGCATTTT. Its protein is CASSLGTGGGFQPQHF.

By sample fraction, this clone is medium-sized. This chain joins TRBV6-2 or TRBV6-3 and TRBJ1-2; D may be TRBD1 (5 bases). V lost 3 bases and J 3 bases, leaving 11 bases between the germline ends. CDR1 is MNHEY and CDR2 is SVGEGT in the germline V gene. The CDR3 sequence is 14 residues long. Written as DNA, the CDR3 is TGTGCCAGCAGTTATCAACAGGATTACTATGGCTACACCTTC. Encoded protein: CASSYQQDYYGYTF.

The chain has TRBV18 and TRBJ1-2, with a possible D match to TRBD1 (5 bases). Trimming pared 3 bases from V and 7 bases from J, leaving 6 bases between. Germline CDR1 KGHSH, CDR2 LQKENI. This CDR3 contains 11 residues. The CDR3 DNA sequence: TGTGCCAGCTCACCCGACAGTGGCTACACCTTC. Residues: CASSPDSGYTF.

This chain links TRBV7-8 with TRBJ1-3; D gene ambiguous. V gave up 5 bases and J gave up 0 bases, with 20 bases separating them. Germline-derived CDR1 and CDR2 are SGHVS and FQNEAQ. The CDR3 contains 18 residues. The CDR3 region has the DNA TGTGCCAGCAGCCCAAGAGGTCGTCCAGGAGTCTCTGGAAACACCATATATTTT. Translating gives CASSPRGRPGVSGNTIYF.

This sequence joins TRBV28 and TRBJ1-5; no definite D call. With 5 bases removed from V and 6 bases from J, the gap between germline ends came to 14 bases. CDR3 length equals 14 residues. CDR1 is MDHEN and CDR2 is SYDVKM in the germline V gene. The CDR3 bases are TGTGCCAGCAGTCAGGCGGTGGGCAGTCAGCCCCAGCATTTT. Amino acids: CASSQAVGSQPQHF.

The V call is TRBV3-1 (or the pseudogene TRBV3-2), the J call TRBJ2-1; 8 positions agree with TRBD2. With 8 bases clipped from V and 2 bases from J, the junction kept 17 bases outside the gene matches. CDR1 is LGHDT, CDR2 YNNKEL, per germline (reference sequence). This CDR3 has 18 amino acids. CDR3 in DNA: TGTGCCAGCTGGGGCGGGGGGCCCGGCCTTACTACCTACAATGAGCAGTTCTTC. Its translation: CASWGGGPGLTTYNEQFF.

The chain combines TRBV28 with TRBJ2-6, with D hard to call. CDR1 is MDHEN, CDR2 SYDVKM, per germline. The length of the CDR3 is 16 residues. V was clipped by 9 bases and J by 4 bases, with 19 bases between them. CDR3 nucleotide sequence: TGTGCCAGTTCGACTCCCCCACTGGACGGGGCCAACGTCCTGACTTTC. The encoded protein is CASSTPPLDGANVLTF.

The CDR3 spells CASSPPLTGSGYTF. For the CDR3, the DNA is TGTGCCAGCTCACCACCGTTGACAGGGTCCGGCTACACCTTC. V usage is TRBV18 and J usage is TRBJ1-2, with 7 bases fitting TRBD1. The ends lost 0 bases at V and 8 bases at J; junction bases unmatched: 6. CDR3 length: 14 amino acids. The germline gives CDR1 KGHSH, CDR2 LQKENI.

V gene TRBV2 combines with J gene TRBJ1-3, with D perhaps matching TRBD1 (6 bases). V was clipped by 5 bases and J by 0 bases, with 8 bases between them. The CDR3 is 14 amino acids. Germline V gene data show CDR1 as SNHLY and CDR2 as FYNNEI. The CDR3: CASSLQGSGNTIYF. CDR3 nucleotide sequence: TGTGCCAGCAGTTTACAGGGCTCTGGAAACACCATATATTTT.

The V gene is TRBV28, the J gene TRBJ1-5, with 8 positions matching TRBD1. Looked up from germline, CDR1 is MDHEN and CDR2 is SYDVKM. The length of the CDR3 is 16 residues. The junction had 8 bases not matched to a gene; V was cut back by 6 bases and J by 1 base. CDR3 nucleotide sequence: TGTGCCAGCAGGCTCGGACAGGGAAGGAGCAATCAGCCCCAGCATTTT. Its translation is CASRLGQGRSNQPQHF.

This clone was seen only once. The gene calls are TRBV7-6 and TRBJ2-3; D uncertain. The V and J ends lost 4 bases and 2 bases respectively, with 16 bases between them. Germline CDR1 reads SGHVS; CDR2 reads FNYEAQ. CDR3 length: 16 amino acids. The CDR3 here is CASSSLDGRTTDTQYF. The CDR3 DNA sequence: TGTGCCAGCAGCTCGTTGGACGGAAGAACCACAGATACGCAGTATTTT.

The chain couples TRBV28 to TRBJ1-6; TRBD1 agrees at 7 bases. V lost 6 bases and J lost 0; bases outside the gene matches: 8. Germline V gives CDR1 MDHEN, CDR2 SYDVKM. The CDR3 totals 17 residues. CDR3 nucleotide sequence: TGTGCCAGCAGCCGGCGACAGGGCGGCTCCTATAATTCACCCCTCCACTTT. As protein: CASSRRQGGSYNSPLHF.

The chain joins TRBV18 to TRBJ2-3; D remains ambiguous. The germline gives CDR1 KGHSH, CDR2 LQKENI. CDR3 length: 12 residues. Between the trimmed V and J ends, which lost 4 bases and 2 bases, there was a span of 4 bases. The CDR3 region has the DNA TGTGCCAGCTCACTCATCACAGATACGCAGTATTTT. This codes for CASSLITDTQYF.

CDR3 protein: CASSGGLNTEAFF. The DNA of the CDR3 is TGCGCCAGCAGCGGGGGGTTGAACACTGAAGCTTTCTTT. This sequence joins TRBV5-1 and TRBJ1-1; a weak D match, TRBD1 (5 bases). The CDR3 runs 13 residues. Trimming removed 4 bases from V and 0 bases from J, with 7 bases in between. Germline CDR1 reads SGHRS; CDR2 reads YFSETQ.

The rearrangement links TRBV12-3 or TRBV12-4 to TRBJ1-2; 10 positions agree with TRBD1. This CDR3 has 13 residues. The V gene end was trimmed by 6 bases and the J gene end by 8 bases; junction bases not matched to a gene: 6. The CDR3 sequence is CASRTGTGEGYTF. In nucleotides, the CDR3 is TGTGCCAGCAGAACCGGGACAGGGGAAGGCTACACCTTC.

The rearrangement joins TRBV5-5 to TRBJ1-4; 7 bases are shared with TRBD1. CDR3 length: 16 amino acids. The germline gives CDR1 SGHKS, CDR2 YYEKEE (reference sequence). J lost 8 bases, V lost 2 bases, and 12 bases had no gene match. The CDR3 nucleotides read TGTGCCAGCAGCTTTAACCAGGGGGTGCCTACGGAAAAACTGTTTTTT. It encodes CASSFNQGVPTEKLFF.

This sequence joins TRBV19 and TRBJ1-6; D not resolved. Per germline, CDR1 LNHDA and CDR2 SQIVND (reference sequence). The CDR3 extends over 14 amino acids. V was cut by 10 bases and J by 7 bases, with 17 bases left in between. CDR3 coding DNA: TGTGCCACCTCCCGCGACTGGGGAAATTCACCCCTCCACTTT. It translates to CATSRDWGNSPLHF.

The chain couples TRBV6-1 to TRBJ1-5, with D possibly matching TRBD1 (6 bases). CDR1 is MNHNS and CDR2 is SASEGT in the germline V gene. The CDR3 is 15 amino acids. V was shortened by 1 base and J by 4 bases, with 11 bases between the two germline ends. The CDR3 loop is CASSEGQGRNQPQHF. In DNA form, the CDR3 reads TGTGCCAGCAGTGAAGGTCAGGGGAGGAATCAGCCCCAGCATTTT.

This chain joins TRBV7-2 and TRBJ1-5; TRBD1 is a possible D gene (6 bases). CDR3 length equals 15 residues. Germline lookup yields CDR1 SGHTA and CDR2 FQGNSA. Trimming took 5 bases from V and 0 from J, leaving 11 bases between them. DNA for the CDR3: TGTGCCAGCAGCGTACAGGGTTATAGCAATCAGCCCCAGCATTTT. Translated: CASSVQGYSNQPQHF.

V usage is TRBV11-2 and J usage is TRBJ1-4, with 7 nucleotides matching TRBD1. The length of the CDR3 is 14 residues. Germline V gene sequence: CDR1 SGHAT, CDR2 FQNNGV. V shed 5 bases and J 8 bases; nucleotides not matched to a gene: 8. The CDR3 loop reads CASSVPGQLEKLFF. CDR3 DNA: TGTGCCAGCAGCGTCCCGGGACAGTTGGAAAAACTGTTTTTT.

The rearrangement uses TRBV19 and TRBJ1-6; D is possibly TRBD1 (6 bases). Germline CDR1 is LNHDA and CDR2 is SQIVND (reference sequence). This CDR3 contains 13 residues. Trimming left V 7 bases short and J 7 bases short, with 11 bases between. CDR3 nucleotide sequence: TGTGCCAGTAACTTCAGGGGAAATTCACCCCTCCACTTT. It is translated as CASNFRGNSPLHF.

The V call is TRBV19, the J call TRBJ2-1; D may be TRBD1 (5 bases). V was clipped by 4 bases and J by 4 bases, with 5 bases between them. The CDR3 covers 12 residues. The germline V gene encodes CDR1 LNHDA and CDR2 SQIVND (reference sequence). The CDR3 region has the DNA TGTGCCAGTAGTAGACAGTACAATGAGCAGTTCTTC. It encodes CASSRQYNEQFF.

As to this clone: The sample contains more than one DNA sequence encoding this CDR3. This chain connects TRBV2 to TRBJ2-6; D uncertain. Trimming left V 4 bases short and J 4 bases short, with 2 bases between. CDR1 is SNHLY and CDR2 is FYNNEI in the germline V gene. The CDR3 sequence is 12 residues long. CDR3: CASSAGANVLTF. DNA of the CDR3: TGTGCCAGCAGTGCCGGGGCCAACGTCCTGACTTTC.

The chain has TRBV28 and TRBJ1-5; 7 bases line up with TRBD1. With 3 bases clipped from V and 2 bases from J, the junction kept 4 bases outside the gene matches. CDR1 and CDR2 (germline): MDHEN, SYDVKM. CDR3 length: 15 residues. CDR3 sequence reads: CASSLGQRGNQPQHF. CDR3 DNA: TGTGCCAGCAGTTTGGGACAGCGGGGCAATCAGCCCCAGCATTTT. Complete variable domain (other parts from reference TRBV28 and TRBJ1-5): DVKVTQSSRYLVKRTGEKVFLECVQDMDHENMFWYRQDPGLGLRLIYFSYDVKMKEKGDIPEGYSVSREKKERFSLILESASTNQTSMYLCASSLGQRGNQPQHFGDGTRLSIL.